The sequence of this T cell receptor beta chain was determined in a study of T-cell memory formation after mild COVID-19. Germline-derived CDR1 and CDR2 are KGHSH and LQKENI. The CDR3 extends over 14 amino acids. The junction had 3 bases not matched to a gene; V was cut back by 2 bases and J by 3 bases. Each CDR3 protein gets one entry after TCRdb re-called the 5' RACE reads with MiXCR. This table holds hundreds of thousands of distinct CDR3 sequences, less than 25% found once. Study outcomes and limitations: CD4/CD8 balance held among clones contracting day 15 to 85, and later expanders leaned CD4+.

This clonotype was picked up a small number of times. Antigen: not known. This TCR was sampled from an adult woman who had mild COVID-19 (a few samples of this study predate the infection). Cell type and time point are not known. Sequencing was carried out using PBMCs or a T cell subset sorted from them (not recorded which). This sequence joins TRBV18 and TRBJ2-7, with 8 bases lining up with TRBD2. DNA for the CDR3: TGTGCCAGCTCACCAGCCACTAGCGGCTACGAGCAGTACTTC. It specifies CASSPATSGYEQYF.